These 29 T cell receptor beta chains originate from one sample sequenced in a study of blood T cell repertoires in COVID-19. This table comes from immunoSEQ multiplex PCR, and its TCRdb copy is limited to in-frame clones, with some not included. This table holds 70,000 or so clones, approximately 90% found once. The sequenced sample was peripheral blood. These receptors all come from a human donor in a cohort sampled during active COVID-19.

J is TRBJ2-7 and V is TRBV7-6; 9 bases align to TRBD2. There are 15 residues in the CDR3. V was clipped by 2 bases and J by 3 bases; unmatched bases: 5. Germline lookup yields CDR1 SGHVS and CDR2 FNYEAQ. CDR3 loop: CASSLSGRPDYEQYV. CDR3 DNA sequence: TGTGCCAGCAGCTTAAGCGGGAGGCCCGACTACGAGCAGTACGTC.

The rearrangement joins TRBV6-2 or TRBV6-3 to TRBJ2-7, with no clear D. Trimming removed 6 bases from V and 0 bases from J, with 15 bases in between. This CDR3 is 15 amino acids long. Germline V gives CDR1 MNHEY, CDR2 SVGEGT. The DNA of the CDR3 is TGTGCCAGCAGCTCCGATGACTGGAGCTCCTACGAGCAGTACTTC. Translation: CASSSDDWSSYEQYF.

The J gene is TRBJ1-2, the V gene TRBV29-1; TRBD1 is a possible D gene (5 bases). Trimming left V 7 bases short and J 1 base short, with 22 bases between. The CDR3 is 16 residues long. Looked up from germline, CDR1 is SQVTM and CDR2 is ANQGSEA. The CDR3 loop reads CSGDLGEEFGNYGYTF. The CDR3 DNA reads TGCAGCGGGGATTTGGGGGAGGAATTCGGTAACTATGGCTACACCTTC.

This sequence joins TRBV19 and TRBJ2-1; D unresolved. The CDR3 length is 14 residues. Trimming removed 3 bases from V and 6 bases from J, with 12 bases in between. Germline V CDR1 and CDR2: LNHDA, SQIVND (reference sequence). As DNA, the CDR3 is TGTGCCAGTAGTATGGAGCGTATCCGCAATGAGCAGTTCTTC. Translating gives CASSMERIRNEQFF.

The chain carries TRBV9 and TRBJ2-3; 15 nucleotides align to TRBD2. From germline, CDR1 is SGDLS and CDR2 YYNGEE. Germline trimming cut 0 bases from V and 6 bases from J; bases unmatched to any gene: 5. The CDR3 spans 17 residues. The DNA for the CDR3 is TGTGCCAGCAGCGTAGTCGGGACTAGCGGGAGGAGTGATACGCAGTATTTT. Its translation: CASSVVGTSGRSDTQYF.

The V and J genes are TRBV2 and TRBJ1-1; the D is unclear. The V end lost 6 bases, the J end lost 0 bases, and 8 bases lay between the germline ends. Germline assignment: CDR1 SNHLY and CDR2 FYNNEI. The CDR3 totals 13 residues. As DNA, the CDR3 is TGTGCCAGCAGGAGGACTGTGAACACTGAAGCTTTCTTT. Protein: CASRRTVNTEAFF.

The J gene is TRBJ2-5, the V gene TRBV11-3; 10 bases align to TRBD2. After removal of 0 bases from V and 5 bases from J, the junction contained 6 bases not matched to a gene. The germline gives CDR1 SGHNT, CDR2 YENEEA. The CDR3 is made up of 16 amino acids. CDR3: CASSLDSGTSVETQYF. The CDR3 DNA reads TGTGCCAGCAGCTTAGATTCCGGGACTAGCGTCGAGACCCAGTACTTC.

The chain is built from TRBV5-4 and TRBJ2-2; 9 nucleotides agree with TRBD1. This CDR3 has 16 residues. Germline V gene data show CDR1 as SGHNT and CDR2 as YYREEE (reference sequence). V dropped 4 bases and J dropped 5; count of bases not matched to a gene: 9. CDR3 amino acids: CASSPADRGGTGELFF. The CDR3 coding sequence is TGTGCCAGCAGCCCGGCCGACAGGGGGGGAACCGGGGAGCTGTTTTTT.

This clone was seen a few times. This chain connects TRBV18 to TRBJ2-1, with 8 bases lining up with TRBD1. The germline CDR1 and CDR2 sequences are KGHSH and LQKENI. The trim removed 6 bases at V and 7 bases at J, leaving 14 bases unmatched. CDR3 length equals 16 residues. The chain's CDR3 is CASSWGTGTGGNEQFF. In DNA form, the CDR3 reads TGTGCCAGCTCGTGGGGGACCGGGACAGGAGGTAATGAGCAGTTCTTC.

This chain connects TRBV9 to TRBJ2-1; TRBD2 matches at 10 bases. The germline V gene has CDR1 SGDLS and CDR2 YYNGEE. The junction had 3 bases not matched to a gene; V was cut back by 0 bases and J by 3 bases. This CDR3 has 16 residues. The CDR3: CASSVGLAGGYNEQFF. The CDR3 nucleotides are TGTGCCAGCAGCGTAGGGTTAGCGGGAGGCTACAATGAGCAGTTCTTC.

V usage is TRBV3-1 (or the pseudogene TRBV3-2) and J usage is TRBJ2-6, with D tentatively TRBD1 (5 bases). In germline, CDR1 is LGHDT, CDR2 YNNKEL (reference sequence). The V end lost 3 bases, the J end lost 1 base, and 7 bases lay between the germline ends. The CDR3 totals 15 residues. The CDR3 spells CASSQQGSGANVLTF. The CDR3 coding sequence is TGTGCCAGCAGCCAGCAGGGATCTGGGGCCAACGTCCTGACTTTC.

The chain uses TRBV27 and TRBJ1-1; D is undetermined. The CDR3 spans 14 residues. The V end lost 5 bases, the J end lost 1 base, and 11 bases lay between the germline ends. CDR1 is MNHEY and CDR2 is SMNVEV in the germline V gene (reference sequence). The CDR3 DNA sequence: TGTGCCAGCAGTGCACAGATCGGGAACACTGAAGCTTTCTTT. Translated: CASSAQIGNTEAFF.

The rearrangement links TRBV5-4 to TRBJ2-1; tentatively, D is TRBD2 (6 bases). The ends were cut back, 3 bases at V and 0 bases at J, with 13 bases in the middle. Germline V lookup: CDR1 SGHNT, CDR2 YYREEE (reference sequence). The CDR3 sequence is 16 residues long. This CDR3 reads CASSSDPSVSYNEQFF. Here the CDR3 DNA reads TGTGCCAGCAGCTCGGATCCTAGCGTCTCCTACAATGAGCAGTTCTTC. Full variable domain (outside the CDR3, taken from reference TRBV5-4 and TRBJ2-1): ETGVTQSPTHLIKTRGQQVTLRCSSQSGHNTVSWYQQALGQGPQFIFQYYREEENGRGNFPPRFSGLQFPNYSSELNVNALELDDSALYLCASSSDPSVSYNEQFFGPGTRLTVL.

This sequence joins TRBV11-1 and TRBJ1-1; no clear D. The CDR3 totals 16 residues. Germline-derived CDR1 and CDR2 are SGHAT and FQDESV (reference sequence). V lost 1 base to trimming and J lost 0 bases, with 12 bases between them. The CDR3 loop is CASSLGLGAVNTEAFF. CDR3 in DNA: TGTGCCAGCAGCTTAGGACTTGGTGCGGTGAACACTGAAGCTTTCTTT.

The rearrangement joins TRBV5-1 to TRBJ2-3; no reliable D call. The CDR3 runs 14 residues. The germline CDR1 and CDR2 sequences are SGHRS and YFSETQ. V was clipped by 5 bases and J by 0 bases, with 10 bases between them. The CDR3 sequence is CASSITESTDTQYF. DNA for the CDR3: TGCGCCAGCAGTATAACCGAGAGCACAGATACGCAGTATTTT.

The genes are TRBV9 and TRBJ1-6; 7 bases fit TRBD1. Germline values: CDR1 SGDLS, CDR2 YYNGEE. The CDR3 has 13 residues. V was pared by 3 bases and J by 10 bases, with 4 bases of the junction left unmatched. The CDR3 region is CASSGEGASPLHF. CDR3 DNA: TGTGCCAGCAGCGGCGAGGGGGCCTCACCCCTCCACTTT.

The CDR3 reads CASSVDRGPYEQYV. The CDR3 DNA sequence: TGTGCCAGCAGCGTCGACAGGGGGCCATACGAGCAGTACGTC. This chain connects TRBV11-2 to TRBJ2-7; 10 bases map to TRBD1. In germline, CDR1 is SGHAT, CDR2 FQNNGV. The CDR3 loop spans 14 amino acids. The ends lost 5 bases at V and 4 bases at J; junction bases unmatched: 5.

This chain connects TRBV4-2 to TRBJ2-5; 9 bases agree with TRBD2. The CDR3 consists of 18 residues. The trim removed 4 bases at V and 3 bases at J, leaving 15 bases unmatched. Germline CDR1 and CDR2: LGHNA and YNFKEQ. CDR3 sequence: CASSPNLSSGGAEETQYF. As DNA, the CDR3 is TGTGCCAGCAGCCCGAATTTGAGTAGCGGGGGAGCGGAAGAGACCCAGTACTTC.

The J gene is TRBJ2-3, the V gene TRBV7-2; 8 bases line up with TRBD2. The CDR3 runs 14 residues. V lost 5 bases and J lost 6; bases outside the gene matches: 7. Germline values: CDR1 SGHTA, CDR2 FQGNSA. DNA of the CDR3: TGTGCCAGCAGCCAGGCGGGGGGAAGGGATACGCAGTATTTT. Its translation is CASSQAGGRDTQYF.

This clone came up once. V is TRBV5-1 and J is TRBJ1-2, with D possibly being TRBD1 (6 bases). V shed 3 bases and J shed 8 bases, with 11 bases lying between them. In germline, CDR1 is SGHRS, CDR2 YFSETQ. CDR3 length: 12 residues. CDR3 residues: CASSYQGSGYTF. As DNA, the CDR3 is TGCGCCAGCAGCTATCAGGGGAGCGGCTACACCTTC.

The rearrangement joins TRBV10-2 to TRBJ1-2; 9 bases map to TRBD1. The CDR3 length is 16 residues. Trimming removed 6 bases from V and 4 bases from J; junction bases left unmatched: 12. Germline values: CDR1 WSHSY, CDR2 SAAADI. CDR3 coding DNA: TGCGCCAGCAGCGCCGGGACAGGGACATCCCTCTATGGCTACACCTTC. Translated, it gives CASSAGTGTSLYGYTF.

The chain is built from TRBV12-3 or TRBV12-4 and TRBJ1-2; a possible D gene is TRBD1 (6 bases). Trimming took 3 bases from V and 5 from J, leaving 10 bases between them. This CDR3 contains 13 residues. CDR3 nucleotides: TGTGCCAGCAGTTTCTCAGGGGCTTATGGCTACACCTTC. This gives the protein CASSFSGAYGYTF.

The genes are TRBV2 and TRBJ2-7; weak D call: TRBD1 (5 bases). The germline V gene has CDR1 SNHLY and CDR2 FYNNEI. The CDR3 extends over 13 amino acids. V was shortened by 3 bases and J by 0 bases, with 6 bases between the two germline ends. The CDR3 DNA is TGTGCCAGCAGTGACCAGGGCTCCTACGAGCAGTACTTC. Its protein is CASSDQGSYEQYF.

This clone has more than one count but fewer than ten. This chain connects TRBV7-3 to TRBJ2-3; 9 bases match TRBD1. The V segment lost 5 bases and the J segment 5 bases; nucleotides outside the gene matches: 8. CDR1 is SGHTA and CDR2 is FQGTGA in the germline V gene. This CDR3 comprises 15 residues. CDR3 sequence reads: CASSGGQGFIDTQYF. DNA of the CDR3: TGTGCCAGCAGCGGGGGACAGGGCTTTATAGATACGCAGTATTTT. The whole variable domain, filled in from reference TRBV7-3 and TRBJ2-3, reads GAGVSQTPSNKVTEKGKYVELRCDPISGHTALYWYRQSLGQGPEFLIYFQGTGAADDSGLPNDRFFAVRPEGSVSTLKIQRTERGDSAVYLCASSGGQGFIDTQYFGPGTRLTVL.

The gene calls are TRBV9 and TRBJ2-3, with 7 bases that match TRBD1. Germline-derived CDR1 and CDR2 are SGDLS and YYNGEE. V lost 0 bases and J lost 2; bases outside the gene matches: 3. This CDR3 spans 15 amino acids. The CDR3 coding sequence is TGTGCCAGCAGCGTAGGAGGGGGCTACACAGATACGCAGTATTTT. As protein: CASSVGGGYTDTQYF.

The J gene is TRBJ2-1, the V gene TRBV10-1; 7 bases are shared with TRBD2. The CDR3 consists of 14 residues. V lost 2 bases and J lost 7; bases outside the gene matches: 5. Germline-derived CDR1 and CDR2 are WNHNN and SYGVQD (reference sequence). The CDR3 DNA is TGCGCCAGCAGTGAGCGGGAGGCCTTTAATGAGCAGTTCTTC. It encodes CASSEREAFNEQFF.

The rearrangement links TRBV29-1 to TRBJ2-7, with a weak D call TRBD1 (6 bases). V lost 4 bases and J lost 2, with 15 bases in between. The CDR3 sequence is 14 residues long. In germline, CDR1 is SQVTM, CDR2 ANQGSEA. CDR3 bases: TGCAGCGTTGGCAGGGACACAGGGACCTACGAGCAGTACTTC. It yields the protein CSVGRDTGTYEQYF.

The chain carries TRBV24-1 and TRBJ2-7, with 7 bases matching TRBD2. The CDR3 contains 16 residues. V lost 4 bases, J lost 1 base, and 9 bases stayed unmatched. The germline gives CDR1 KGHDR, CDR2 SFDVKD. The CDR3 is CATSEGGTATSYEQYV. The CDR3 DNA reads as TGTGCCACCAGTGAGGGAGGGACGGCGACTTCCTACGAGCAGTACGTC.

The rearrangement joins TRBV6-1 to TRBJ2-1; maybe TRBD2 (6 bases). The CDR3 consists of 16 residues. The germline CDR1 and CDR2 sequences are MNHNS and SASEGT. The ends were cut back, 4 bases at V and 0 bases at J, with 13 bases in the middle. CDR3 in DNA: TGTGCCAGCAGTGTCGAGCGGGTGAGCTCCTACAATGAGCAGTTCTTC. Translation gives CASSVERVSSYNEQFF.